One and the same sample provided the 15 T cell receptor beta chains below, sequenced in a study of naive and memory T cell subsets. Both TRBC1 and TRBC2 were covered by a beta constant-region primer of two equimolar oligonucleotides. MiXCR, applied by TCRdb to the UMI-ligation and nested PCR reads, yields one record per CDR3 protein. The sample holds about 85,000 distinct CDR3 sequences, roughly 14% seen once. Sequencing input: central memory CD4+ T cells from blood. The receptors here all came from a human donor in good health.

The genes are TRBV7-2 and TRBJ2-7; perhaps TRBD1 as D (6 bases). This CDR3 is 14 amino acids long. V dropped 5 bases and J dropped 3 bases, with 14 bases sitting between them. The V gene's germline CDR1 is SGHTA and CDR2 FQGNSA. Here the CDR3 reads CASSPNRDNYEQYF. As DNA, the CDR3 is TGTGCCAGCAGCCCTAACAGGGATAACTACGAGCAGTACTTC.

This clonotype was seen repeatedly, ten times or more. The rearrangement joins TRBV28 to TRBJ2-5; a weak D match, TRBD1 (6 bases). The CDR3 is made up of 15 amino acids. V was shortened by 5 bases and J by 4 bases, with 17 bases between the two germline ends. CDR1 and CDR2 (germline): MDHEN, SYDVKM. CDR3 coding DNA: TGTGCCAGCAGTCCTCACAACCAGGGGTCAGAGACCCAGTACTTC. Protein product: CASSPHNQGSETQYF.

In its sample, this clonotype was seen a few times. The chain has TRBV12-3 or TRBV12-4 and TRBJ2-3; no clear D. The CDR3 consists of 15 residues. V dropped 5 bases and J dropped 6 bases, with 18 bases sitting between them. DNA for the CDR3: TGTGCCAGCAGTCCCCGGCAAGCGACCGGGGATACGCAGTATTTT. Protein: CASSPRQATGDTQYF.

This clonotype was counted a few times. V gene TRBV7-2 combines with J gene TRBJ2-7, with D perhaps matching TRBD1 (6 bases). With 5 bases removed from V and 9 bases from J, the gap between germline ends came to 17 bases. Germline V gives CDR1 SGHTA, CDR2 FQGNSA. The CDR3 totals 13 residues. CDR3 coding DNA: TGTGCCAGCAGCCCCGATGGTGGGGGCGGGCAGTACTTC. It specifies CASSPDGGGGQYF.

This clonotype was seen at least ten times. This chain uses TRBV7-8 with TRBJ2-1; D might be TRBD2 (5 bases). Trimming shortened V by 5 bases and J by 6 bases, and 17 bases separated the two germline ends. Germline V lookup: CDR1 SGHVS, CDR2 FQNEAQ. This CDR3 has 15 amino acids. The chain's CDR3 is CASSPDWRAGNEQFF. Here the CDR3 DNA reads TGTGCCAGCAGCCCCGACTGGCGGGCGGGCAATGAGCAGTTCTTC.

This clonotype was seen a handful of times. The chain carries TRBV20-1 and TRBJ2-3, with 15 bases lining up with TRBD2. Germline assignment: CDR1 DFQATT and CDR2 SNEGSKA (reference sequence). This CDR3 has 16 residues. V lost 4 bases to trimming and J lost 8 bases; unmatched junction nucleotides: 10. CDR3 in DNA: TGCAGTGCTACGGGACTAGCGGGAGGATCCGACGGTACGCAGTATTTT. Translation gives CSATGLAGGSDGTQYF.

V is TRBV18 and J is TRBJ1-1; no clear D gene. Trimming shortened V by 0 bases and J by 8 bases, and 13 bases separated the two germline ends. In germline, CDR1 is KGHSH, CDR2 LQKENI. This CDR3 has 14 amino acids. CDR3 in amino acids: CASSPPGTKGEAFF. The DNA for the CDR3 is TGTGCCAGCTCACCACCGGGCACCAAAGGGGAAGCTTTCTTT.

The CDR3 sequence: CASSLRGQGAEETQYF. CDR3 sequence (DNA): TGCGCCAGCAGCTTGCGTGGGCAGGGGGCGGAAGAGACCCAGTACTTC. The V gene is TRBV5-1, the J gene TRBJ2-5; 8 positions agree with TRBD1. In germline, CDR1 is SGHRS, CDR2 YFSETQ. Trimming took 1 base from V and 3 from J; bases not matched to a gene: 8. The CDR3 sequence is 16 residues long. The full variable domain, in which reference TRBV5-1 and TRBJ2-5 provide the parts outside the CDR3, is KAGVTQTPRYLIKTRGQQVTLSCSPISGHRSVSWYQQTPGQGLQFLFEYFSETQRNKGNFPGRFSGRQFSNSRSEMNVSTLELGDSALYLCASSLRGQGAEETQYFGPGTRLLVL.

This clonotype was observed a few times. The chain combines TRBV7-2 with TRBJ2-7; tentatively, D is TRBD1 (6 bases). The CDR3 extends over 14 amino acids. In germline, CDR1 is SGHTA, CDR2 FQGNSA. Deletions cut 3 bases from V and 4 bases from J, with 13 bases between. The CDR3 here is CASSFPGQPYEQYF. The CDR3 DNA is TGTGCCAGCAGCTTCCCGGGACAACCTTACGAGCAGTACTTC.

This clonotype appeared many times. The chain combines TRBV6-6 with TRBJ2-1; TRBD1 matches 9 bases. The J segment lost 7 bases and the V segment lost 6 bases, leaving 7 bases of the junction unmatched. Germline-derived CDR1 and CDR2 are MNHNY and SVGAGI (reference sequence). The CDR3 loop spans 14 amino acids. This chain's CDR3 is CASRQGQGLNEQFF. The CDR3 DNA is TGTGCCAGCAGGCAGGGACAGGGATTGAATGAGCAGTTCTTC.

This clonotype was recorded many times. V usage is TRBV3-1 and J usage is TRBJ2-6; TRBD1 or TRBD2 may be the D gene (5 bases each). Germline V gene sequence: CDR1 LGHDT, CDR2 YNNKEL (reference sequence). The CDR3 loop spans 17 amino acids. V gave up 0 bases and J gave up 3 bases, with 12 bases separating them. CDR3 nucleotide sequence: TGTGCCAGCAGCCAAGATTGGGGCGGGCTTGGGGCCAACGTCCTGACTTTC. The encoded protein is CASSQDWGGLGANVLTF.

This clonotype was detected many times. The gene calls are TRBV24-1 and TRBJ2-6; D may be TRBD1 (5 bases). Germline values: CDR1 KGHDR, CDR2 SFDVKD. The CDR3 is 17 amino acids. V shed 6 bases and J shed 0 bases, with 14 bases lying between them. CDR3 residues: CATSSTGASSGANVLTF. CDR3 coding DNA: TGTGCCACCAGTTCCACTGGGGCTAGCTCTGGGGCCAACGTCCTGACTTTC.

This chain joins TRBV10-3 and TRBJ1-1, with D possibly matching TRBD1 (5 bases). This CDR3 comprises 13 residues. Trimming stripped 10 bases from V and 0 bases from J, with 12 bases between. Germline V CDR1 and CDR2: ENHRY, SYGVKD. The CDR3 DNA reads as TGTGCCACCGAGTTACAGGTGAACACTGAAGCTTTCTTT. Protein product: CATELQVNTEAFF.

This clonotype appeared a few times. This chain links TRBV6-2 or TRBV6-3 with TRBJ2-7; D ambiguous. Germline-derived CDR1 and CDR2 are MNHEY and SVGEGT. V was pared by 4 bases and J by 5 bases, with 12 bases between. The length of the CDR3 is 13 residues. The CDR3 DNA reads TGTGCCAGCAGTTGGATGAGTTCGGACGAGCAGTACTTC. It is translated as CASSWMSSDEQYF.

About this clonotype: This may arise from a read error, as a much more abundant clone is one base away. The genes are TRBV19 and TRBJ2-1, with D possibly being TRBD2 (6 bases). With 3 bases removed from V and 10 bases from J, the gap between germline ends came to 25 bases. CDR3 length: 17 residues. Germline-derived CDR1 and CDR2 are LNHDA and SQIVND (reference sequence). CDR3: CASSIKGQRAGEYEQFF. The CDR3 nucleotides read TGTGCCAGTAGTATCAAAGGGCAGCGGGCGGGTGAATACGAGCAGTTCTTC. Full variable domain (outside the CDR3, taken from reference TRBV19 and TRBJ2-1): DGGITQSPKYLFRKEGQNVTLSCEQNLNHDAMYWYRQDPGQGLRLIYYSQIVNDFQKGDIAEGYSVSREKKESFPLTVTSAQKNPTAFYLCASSIKGQRAGEYEQFFGPGTRLTVL.